A selection of T cell receptor beta chains follows, all from one sample in a study of blood T cell repertoires in COVID-19. The method was immunoSEQ multiplex PCR; TCRdb's version includes in-frame clones alone and lacks a portion of them. The table has roughly 250,000 clones, about nine tenths seen once; the top ten hold 2% to 3%. The source material was peripheral blood. Receptors were obtained from a person aged 18-29 years with COVID-19, enrolled during active disease. Both conserved end residues are part of each CDR3. The D gene is left open where the match is weak.

TRBJ2-7 TRBV7-3 TRBD2 TGTGCCAGCAGCTTAACGGGCGGGGGTTCCTACGAGCAGTACTTC CASSLTGGGSYEQYF
TRBJ2-5 TRBV5-6 NA TGTGCCAGCAACCGAGGAAAGGGCGGGGAGACCCAGTACTTC CASNRGKGGETQYF
TRBJ2-7 TRBV28 NA TGTGCCAGCAGTTTGGGAGTGAGCTACGAGCAGTACTTC CASSLGVSYEQYF
TRBJ2-1 TRBV19 TRBD2 TGTGCCAGTAGTATAGGGGGACTAGCGGGCAATGAGCAGTTCTTC CASSIGGLAGNEQFF
TRBJ1-1 TRBV9 TRBD1 TGTGCCAGCAGCGAGGGACAGATCAACACTGAAGCTTTCTTT CASSEGQINTEAFF
TRBJ2-2 TRBV5-6 TRBD2 TGTGCCAGCAGCTTGGGGACTAGCGGGAGGAACACCGGGGAGCTGTTTTTT CASSLGTSGRNTGELFF
TRBJ2-3 TRBV10-2 TRBD1 TGCGCCAGCAGTGTCAGAGGGGGCGATACGCAGTATTTT CASSVRGGDTQYF
TRBJ2-3 TRBV29-1 TRBD2 TGCAGCTCAGTTGGTGGGCGGGAGGGCCTCACAGATACGCAGTATTTT CSSVGGREGLTDTQYF
TRBJ2-2 TRBV5-4 NA TGTGCCAGCAGCTTCACTTTTGGCGGACTGACAGGAAACACCGGGGAGCTGTTTTTT CASSFTFGGLTGNTGELFF
TRBJ2-5 TRBV2 TRBD1 TGTGCCTCACAGGGGCTAGAGGAGACCCAGTACTTC CASQGLEETQYF
TRBJ1-3 TRBV19 NA TGTGCCAGTAGTATGTGGGCCTTGGTGGGCTCTGGAAACACCATATATTTT CASSMWALVGSGNTIYF